This TCR beta chain emerged from a study of T cell repertoires in cytomegalovirus infection. Study details: Through public TCR beta signatures, both CMV infection and matching HLA type were indicated. Overall study findings and caveats: What dominated the ex vivo response were HLA-C-restricted CMV-specific TCR beta clonotypes.

This clonotype occurred many times. What it binds is not known. MiXCR, applied by TCRdb to the reads, yields one record per CDR3 protein. The data show about 570,000 distinct CDR3 sequences, 35% to 50% seen once. V was clipped by 3 bases and J by 6 bases, with 12 bases between them. From germline, CDR1 is SGHVS and CDR2 FQNEAQ. The CDR3 is 14 amino acids. This sequence joins TRBV7-8 and TRBJ1-5; D is uncertain. Specimen: cultured PBMCs, collected from culture after CMV antigen stimulation. The TCR originated in a human donor in good health (CMV status not recorded). Some clones in this sample may be carry-over from other donors' samples. For the CDR3, the DNA is TGTGCCAGCAGCTTCCAAGGGTCTGGTCAGCCCCAGCATTTT. Translating it yields CASSFQGSGQPQHF.